This T cell receptor (beta chain) comes out of a study of T cell responses to AZD1222 COVID-19 vaccine. The protocol was immunoSEQ multiplex PCR, while the TCRdb copy is restricted to in-frame clones and leaves out a portion. In the table there are roughly 120,000 clones, roughly 90% of which are singletons. Germline V gene sequence: CDR1 SGHTA, CDR2 FQGNSA. CDR3 length: 16 residues. The germline V and J ends were trimmed by 6 bases and 0 bases, with 15 bases remaining between them. Analysis merged second doses at about 4 or about 12 weeks. About this clone: What it recognizes is unknown.

The study's findings and limits: Repertoires were obtained solely post-peak T cell response. Most donors were white British and more were female, and clonal diversity was possibly underestimated.

This material consisted of peripheral blood, taken 28 days after the second AZD1222 dose. The V and J genes are TRBV7-2 and TRBJ1-3; D is perhaps TRBD1 (6 bases). The source of this sequence is an adult who received the AZD1222 COVID-19 vaccine. CDR3 region: CASRPGQLNSGNTIYF. DNA of the CDR3: TGTGCCAGCAGGCCCGGACAGCTTAACTCTGGAAACACCATATATTTT.